This is a list of T cell receptor beta chains from one sample in a study of graft-versus-host responses after intestinal transplantation. Their antigen targets remain unknown. The repertoire was sequenced with immunoSEQ multiplex PCR; TCRdb's copy has only in-frame clones and lacks some. The data show fewer than 150,000 clones, approximately 94% seen once. Sequences were derived from unstimulated CD4+ T cells sorted from spleen or lymph node cells, sampled before intestinal transplant. These receptors all stem from a human donor who received an intestinal transplant. Each CDR3 is given with its conserved first and last residue. Fields, in order: V gene, J gene, clone size, D gene, CDR3 DNA, CDR3 protein. The D gene is left open where the match is weak. For some rows the clone size is stated as once, few or many, or as a class when expanded; others skip it.

TRBV2	TRBJ2-5	-	-	TGTGCCAGCAGTTTCTTGGGACTGACACAAGAGACCCAGTACTTC	CASSFLGLTQETQYF
TRBV19	TRBJ2-3	-	TRBD2	TGTGCCAGTAGTATACCCCTGGGAGCGGGGGTTAATACGCAGTATTTT	CASSIPLGAGVNTQYF
TRBV9	TRBJ2-5	-	-	TGTGCCAGCAGCGGCCCGGGACCTCAAGAGACCCAGTACTTC	CASSGPGPQETQYF
TRBV11-3	TRBJ2-2	-	TRBD1	TGTGCCAGCAGCCGGGACAGCGCTTCTTTCGGGGAGCTGTTTTTT	CASSRDSASFGELFF
TRBV9	TRBJ1-2	-	-	TGTGCCAGCAGCGTAGGAGGTACACCTAACTATGGCTACACCTTC	CASSVGGTPNYGYTF
TRBV6-6	TRBJ1-4	once	-	TGTGCCAGCCAGGGGACTAATGAAAAACTGTTTTTT	CASQGTNEKLFF
TRBV5-1	TRBJ2-1	-	TRBD2	TGCGCCAGCAGCTTGTCGAATCCGGGAGGTGAGCAGTTCTTC	CASSLSNPGGEQFF
TRBV29-1	TRBJ2-1	-	-	TGCAGCGTTGATAGGGCAAGCTCCTACAATGAGCAGTTCTTC	CSVDRASSYNEQFF
TRBV11-2	TRBJ2-3	-	-	TGTGCCAGCAGCTTAGCAGGGACTTCCTTCACAGATACGCAGTATTTT	CASSLAGTSFTDTQYF
TRBV6-6	TRBJ2-3	-	-	TGTGCCAGCAGTTACTCGCTGCACACAGATACGCAGTATTTT	CASSYSLHTDTQYF
TRBV27	TRBJ2-2	-	TRBD1	TGTGCCAGCAAACCGGGACAGTCGAACACCGGGGAGCTGTTTTTT	CASKPGQSNTGELFF
TRBV9	TRBJ1-1	-	TRBD1	TGTGCCAGCAGCTTAACCGGGACAGGGAATACTGAAGCTTTCTTT	CASSLTGTGNTEAFF
TRBV7-6	TRBJ2-1	-	-	TGTGCCAGCAGCTTAGGGGTGGTGGACACGTACCATGAGCAGTTCTTC	CASSLGVVDTYHEQFF
TRBV2	TRBJ1-1	once	-	TGTGCCAGCAGTTACACAGGGACTGAAGCTTTCTTT	CASSYTGTEAFF
TRBV6-6	TRBJ1-3	-	-	TGTGCCAGCAGTTACCGACTCGGGACCGGAAACACCATATATTTT	CASSYRLGTGNTIYF
TRBV5-1	TRBJ2-3	-	-	TGCGCCAGCAGCCCCGGGGCGTTTGTAACGGAAGGCGATACGCAGTATTTT	CASSPGAFVTEGDTQYF
TRBV6-1	TRBJ1-4	-	-	TGTGCCAGCAGTAGGGGGGACGTGGGCGAAAAACTGTTTTTT	CASSRGDVGEKLFF
TRBV29-1	TRBJ1-2	-	-	TGCAGCGTTGCGGTGGGGGCACGTAACTATGGCTACACCTTC	CSVAVGARNYGYTF
TRBV5-1	TRBJ1-1	-	-	TGCGCCAGCAGCTTGGGGGAACTAAATATCCCTGAAGCTTTCTTT	CASSLGELNIPEAFF
TRBV5-1	TRBJ1-1	-	-	TGCGCCAGCAGCTTTATATCGGGGACGAACACTGAAGCTTTCTTT	CASSFISGTNTEAFF
TRBV10-1	TRBJ2-1	once	-	TGCGCCAGCAGCAAGACAGGACTAGGTGAGCAGTTCTTC	CASSKTGLGEQFF
TRBV2	TRBJ2-7	-	-	TGTGCCAGCAGTGTGGTTATAGGTGGCGAGCAGTACTTC	CASSVVIGGEQYF
TRBV6-1	TRBJ2-7	-	-	TGTGCCAGCAGTGAACAGGGAGTAGGGATCTACGAGCAGTACTTC	CASSEQGVGIYEQYF
TRBV13	TRBJ2-7	-	TRBD1	TGTGCCAGCAAACGTCGACAGGGCTACGAGCAGTACTTC	CASKRRQGYEQYF
TRBV6-1	TRBJ2-7	-	TRBD2	TGTGCCAGCAGTCCGGGAGGCTACGAGCAGTACTTC	CASSPGGYEQYF
TRBV5-1	TRBJ1-2	-	-	TGCGCCAGCAGCGGGGGGGGTACCAACTATGGCTACACCTTC	CASSGGGTNYGYTF
TRBV9	TRBJ1-6	-	-	TGTGCCAGCAGCTACCTCAACGATAATTCACCCCTCCACTTT	CASSYLNDNSPLHF
TRBV5-1	TRBJ1-6	-	-	TGCGCCAGCAGCCGATCTCCCGGGACGAAGGAGTCACCCCTCCACTTT	CASSRSPGTKESPLHF